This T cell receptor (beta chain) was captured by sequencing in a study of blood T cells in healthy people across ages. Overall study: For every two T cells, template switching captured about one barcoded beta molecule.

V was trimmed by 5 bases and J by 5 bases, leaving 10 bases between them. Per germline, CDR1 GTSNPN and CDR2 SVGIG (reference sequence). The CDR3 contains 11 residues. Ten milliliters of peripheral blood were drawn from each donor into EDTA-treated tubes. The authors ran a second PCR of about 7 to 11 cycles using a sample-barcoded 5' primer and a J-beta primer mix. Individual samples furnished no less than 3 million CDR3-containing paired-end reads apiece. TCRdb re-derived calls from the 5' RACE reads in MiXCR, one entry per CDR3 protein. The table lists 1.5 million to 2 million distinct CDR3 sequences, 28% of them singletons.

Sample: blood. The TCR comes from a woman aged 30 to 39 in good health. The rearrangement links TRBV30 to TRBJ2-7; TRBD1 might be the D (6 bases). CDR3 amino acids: CAWSGDHEQYF. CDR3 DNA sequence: TGTGCCTGGTCAGGGGACCACGAGCAGTACTTC.